This TCR beta chain stems from a study of clonality assessment in lymphoblastic leukemia (dated by TCRdb to the late 2010s). Library creation used PCR. These reads were obtained on an Illumina MiSeq. The public sequencing data were trimmed at Q25 with fastp and processed into clonotypes with MiXCR by TCRdb, which kept only in-frame beta chains. Rows with one shared CDR3 protein collapse into an entry with the most common genes and DNA. This sample gives around 410 distinct CDR3 sequences in total; around 35% of them show up just once. The ten largest clones add up to 15% to 20% of the sample. Comment on this clonotype: Its antigen has not been determined. Per-base qualities were not stored, and no clone one base away is much larger.

The clonotype comes from a human donor with acute lymphoblastic leukemia.

The DNA reads as follows: TGTGCCAGCAGCCGGGACAGGGTGAACACTGAAGCTTTCTTT. Translated, it gives CASSRDRVNTEAFF. The V gene is TRBV11-3 and the J gene is TRBJ1-1, with 9 bases aligning to TRBD1. The V end gives up 5 bases and the J end 0 bases, leaving 1 base in the junction not matched to a gene. The CDR3 has 14 amino acids, counting the end cysteine and phenylalanine. The entry retains the CDR3 DNA only, 42 bases that are in frame from base 1. For CDR1 and CDR2, the germline V gene lists SGHNT and YENEEA.